Shown below are 31 T cell receptor beta chains from a single sample sequenced in a study of control samples from healthy donors and cancer patients. Here immunoSEQ multiplex PCR was the method, and the copy in TCRdb shows in-frame clones only, minus some. The sample lists 70,000 or so clones; over 75% were seen once. Sequencing was performed on blood. Receptors originate from a man in his forties or fifties in good health.

The chain recombines TRBV24-1 with TRBJ2-1; 11 bases match TRBD2. The length of the CDR3 is 17 residues. With V trimmed by 5 bases and J by 4 bases, 9 bases remained unmatched. Germline V gene sequence: CDR1 KGHDR, CDR2 SFDVKD. For the CDR3, the DNA is TGTGCCACCAGTGCTAGGACTAGCGGGCGTGGGTACAATGAGCAGTTCTTC. This encodes CATSARTSGRGYNEQFF.

The chain has TRBV29-1 and TRBJ1-5; D perhaps matches TRBD1 (6 bases). CDR1 and CDR2 from the germline V gene are SQVTM and ANQGSEA. The CDR3 runs 13 residues. V was shortened by 8 bases and J by 7 bases, with 18 bases between the two germline ends. CDR3 loop: CSTRDNHQQPQHF. CDR3 in DNA: TGCAGCACCCGGGACAACCACCAACAGCCCCAGCATTTT.

This chain uses TRBV30 with TRBJ1-4, with a possible D match to TRBD1 (5 bases). CDR1 is GTSNPN, CDR2 SVGIG, per germline (reference sequence). This CDR3 spans 13 amino acids. Trimming left V 0 bases short and J 8 bases short, with 10 bases between. CDR3 in amino acids: CAWSVQAGEKLFF. Here the CDR3 DNA reads TGTGCCTGGAGTGTACAGGCGGGAGAAAAACTGTTTTTT.

This clone was seen more than once but under ten times. The rearrangement joins TRBV6-4 to TRBJ2-3; 12 nucleotides line up with TRBD2. J was trimmed by 4 bases and V by 4 bases; bases with no gene match: 0. CDR1 MRHNA and CDR2 SNTAGT come from the germline V gene. The CDR3 covers 14 residues. The CDR3 nucleotides are TGTGCCAGCAGTGGACTAGCGGGAGCAGATACGCAGTATTTT. Protein product: CASSGLAGADTQYF.

The chain carries TRBV7-8 and TRBJ2-1; D possibly corresponds to TRBD2 (5 bases). The CDR3 runs to 16 residues. The V gene lost 1 base and the J gene lost 3 bases, with 13 bases spanning the gap. Germline CDR1 and CDR2: SGHVS and FQNEAQ. The CDR3 sequence: CASSLVRGTGYNEQFF. CDR3 nucleotides: TGTGCCAGCAGCTTAGTACGGGGTACGGGCTACAATGAGCAGTTCTTC. Combining the CDR3 with reference TRBV7-8 and TRBJ2-1 gives the whole variable domain GAGVSQSPRYKVAKRGQDVALRCDPISGHVSLFWYQQALGQGPEFLTYFQNEAQLDKSGLPSDRFFAERPEGSVSTLKIQRTQQEDSAVYLCASSLVRGTGYNEQFFGPGTRLTVL.

The chain is built from TRBV11-2 and TRBJ1-1; maybe TRBD1 (6 bases). The germline CDR1 and CDR2 sequences are SGHAT and FQNNGV. The CDR3 extends over 14 amino acids. Trimming pared 0 bases from V and 4 bases from J, leaving 9 bases between. The CDR3 bases are TGTGCCAGCAGCTTAGAGGGGGCGTTCACTGAAGCTTTCTTT. Encoded protein: CASSLEGAFTEAFF.

The chain carries TRBV9 and TRBJ1-6; the D gene is possibly TRBD1 (5 bases). The germline gives CDR1 SGDLS, CDR2 YYNGEE. The CDR3 sequence is 14 residues long. Deletions cut 0 bases from V and 9 bases from J, with 10 bases between. The CDR3 sequence: CASSVVGVGSPLHF. The CDR3 nucleotides are TGTGCCAGCAGCGTAGTGGGGGTAGGTTCACCCCTCCACTTT.

The J gene is TRBJ2-5, the V gene TRBV18; the D is unclear. The V end was cut by 3 bases, the J end by 6 bases, with 5 bases between. The CDR3 has 11 amino acids. The germline gives CDR1 KGHSH, CDR2 LQKENI. The CDR3 coding sequence is TGTGCCAGCTCACCGGGAAAGACCCAGTACTTC. Amino acid sequence: CASSPGKTQYF.

The J gene is TRBJ2-1, the V gene TRBV5-1, with TRBD2 matching over 10 bases. The V gene's germline CDR1 is SGHRS and CDR2 YFSETQ. V trimming: 4 bases; J trimming: 4 bases; junction bases outside the gene matches: 8. CDR3 length: 16 residues. CDR3 region: CASSPQAGGIYNEQFF. CDR3 in DNA: TGCGCCAGCAGCCCCCAAGCGGGGGGGATTTACAATGAGCAGTTCTTC.

The chain carries TRBV30 and TRBJ2-7, with a tentative D call TRBD1 (6 bases). Germline CDR1 is GTSNPN and CDR2 is SVGIG (reference sequence). This CDR3 region has 13 residues. V was clipped by 0 bases and J by 9 bases, with 15 bases between them. The CDR3, as DNA: TGTGCCTGGAGTGTACAACAGGGAACTGGGCAGTACTTC. This codes for CAWSVQQGTGQYF.

The chain combines TRBV27 with TRBJ1-5; D ambiguous. The V gene lost 4 bases and the J gene lost 0 bases, with 7 bases spanning the gap. Germline CDR1 reads MNHEY; CDR2 reads SMNVEV (reference sequence). The CDR3 has 14 amino acids. The CDR3 nucleotides are TGTGCCAGCAGTTCAGAATATAGCAATCAGCCCCAGCATTTT. It is translated as CASSSEYSNQPQHF.

The V gene is TRBV5-1, the J gene TRBJ2-5; no definite D call. The length of the CDR3 is 11 residues. V gave up 3 bases and J gave up 3 bases, with 3 bases separating them. Germline CDR1 SGHRS, CDR2 YFSETQ. CDR3 DNA sequence: TGCGCCAGCAGCTCTAAAGAGACCCAGTACTTC. It translates to CASSSKETQYF. The variable domain in full, with the rest retrieved from reference TRBV5-1 and TRBJ2-5, is KAGVTQTPRYLIKTRGQQVTLSCSPISGHRSVSWYQQTPGQGLQFLFEYFSETQRNKGNFPGRFSGRQFSNSRSEMNVSTLELGDSALYLCASSSKETQYFGPGTRLLVL.

The chain combines TRBV28 with TRBJ1-4, with 8 bases lining up with TRBD1. V lost 7 bases and J lost 8; bases outside the gene matches: 12. Germline CDR1 and CDR2: MDHEN and SYDVKM. There are 15 residues in the CDR3. CDR3 DNA sequence: TGTGCCAGCAACCCGGAGCAGGGGGCGGGGGAAAAACTGTTTTTT. Translation gives CASNPEQGAGEKLFF. Based on the CDR3 plus reference TRBV28 and TRBJ1-4, the full variable domain is DVKVTQSSRYLVKRTGEKVFLECVQDMDHENMFWYRQDPGLGLRLIYFSYDVKMKEKGDIPEGYSVSREKKERFSLILESASTNQTSMYLCASNPEQGAGEKLFFGSGTQLSVL.

The V call is TRBV28, the J call TRBJ2-1; 13 bases fit TRBD2. V dropped 5 bases and J dropped 9; count of bases not matched to a gene: 7. CDR1 and CDR2 from the germline V gene are MDHEN and SYDVKM. The CDR3 is made up of 15 amino acids. CDR3 sequence (DNA): TGTGCCAGCAGTCCACTAGCGGGGGGGATCATTGAGCAGTTCTTC. Translating it yields CASSPLAGGIIEQFF.

The chain carries TRBV5-4 and TRBJ1-4; TRBD1 matches at 10 bases. V lost 3 bases to trimming and J lost 7 bases; unmatched junction nucleotides: 9. This CDR3 contains 16 residues. The germline gives CDR1 SGHNT, CDR2 YYREEE (reference sequence). In DNA form, the CDR3 reads TGTGCCAGCAGCTCGGTACCGGGACAGGGGACTGAAAAACTGTTTTTT. It specifies CASSSVPGQGTEKLFF.

The V gene is TRBV7-2, the J gene TRBJ1-6; a possible D gene is TRBD1 (5 bases). The V gene lost 7 bases and the J gene lost 5 bases, with 9 bases spanning the gap. This CDR3 has 13 residues. The germline CDR1 and CDR2 sequences are SGHTA and FQGNSA. The CDR3, as DNA: TGTGCCAGCACCCAGGGACATAATTCACCCCTCCACTTT. It specifies CASTQGHNSPLHF.

This chain links TRBV7-3 with TRBJ2-7; D is undetermined. The CDR3 sequence is 14 residues long. The germline V gene encodes CDR1 SGHTA and CDR2 FQGTGA. Trimming took off 0 bases at V and 7 bases at J, with 13 bases between the two ends. The chain's CDR3 is CASSLTPLIGEQYF. The CDR3 DNA sequence: TGTGCCAGCAGCTTAACCCCCCTTATAGGTGAGCAGTACTTC.

The chain recombines TRBV5-4 with TRBJ1-4; 7 bases map to TRBD1. The V gene end was trimmed by 4 bases and the J gene end by 8 bases; junction bases not matched to a gene: 11. The CDR3 has 15 amino acids. CDR1 is SGHNT, CDR2 YYREEE, per germline (reference sequence). Here the CDR3 DNA reads TGTGCCAGCAGCAAAAGACGGGACAGAGGAGAAAAACTGTTTTTT. Translation: CASSKRRDRGEKLFF.

CDR3 sequence reads: CASRAGHGATNEKLFF. Written as DNA, the CDR3 is TGCGCCAGCAGGGCTGGACACGGAGCAACTAATGAAAAACTGTTTTTT. The V gene is TRBV5-1, the J gene TRBJ1-4; TRBD1 might be the D (5 bases). CDR1 is SGHRS and CDR2 is YFSETQ in the germline V gene. V lost 5 bases to trimming and J lost 0 bases, with 14 bases between them. The CDR3 runs 16 residues.

Here the CDR3 reads CASSQEVTPKNTIYF. Here the CDR3 DNA reads TGCGCCAGCAGCCAAGAAGTGACTCCAAAAAACACCATATATTTT. The J gene is TRBJ1-3, the V gene TRBV4-1; D gene ambiguous. The V gene lost 0 bases and the J gene lost 6 bases, with 12 bases spanning the gap. The CDR3 loop spans 15 amino acids. Germline CDR1 MGHRA, CDR2 YSYEKL.

The gene calls are TRBV9 and TRBJ1-1; D is unclear. CDR1 SGDLS and CDR2 YYNGEE come from the germline V gene. Trimming removed 3 bases from V and 0 bases from J, with 3 bases in between. The CDR3 runs to 12 residues. The CDR3 is CASSALNTEAFF. The DNA for the CDR3 is TGTGCCAGCAGCGCCCTGAACACTGAAGCTTTCTTT.

The genes are TRBV7-2 and TRBJ1-5; the D is unclear. The CDR3 contains 14 residues. The germline gives CDR1 SGHTA, CDR2 FQGNSA. The V end was cut by 2 bases, the J end by 2 bases, with 7 bases between. The CDR3 protein is CASSLTWGNQPQHF. CDR3 DNA: TGTGCCAGCAGCTTAACCTGGGGCAATCAGCCCCAGCATTTT.

This clone came up a few times. This rearrangement joins TRBV5-4 to TRBJ1-2; no firm D call. The germline V gene encodes CDR1 SGHNT and CDR2 YYREEE (reference sequence). The V gene lost 4 bases and the J gene lost 5 bases, with 12 bases spanning the gap. The CDR3 is made up of 13 amino acids. DNA for the CDR3: TGTGCCAGCAGCGACGAGGGCCGATATGGCTACACCTTC. Residues: CASSDEGRYGYTF.

The CDR3 reads CASSPQKSGNTIYF. CDR3 nucleotide sequence: TGTGCCAGCAGTCCCCAGAAGTCTGGAAACACCATATATTTT. V gene TRBV7-2 combines with J gene TRBJ1-3; no definite D call. Trimming left V 6 bases short and J 1 base short, with 10 bases between. Germline V lookup: CDR1 SGHTA, CDR2 FQGNSA. This CDR3 region has 14 residues.

The rearrangement joins TRBV10-3 to TRBJ1-3; perhaps TRBD1 as D (6 bases). CDR3 length equals 13 residues. Between the trimmed V and J ends, which lost 10 bases and 0 bases, there was a span of 10 bases. Germline V gene data show CDR1 as ENHRY and CDR2 as SYGVKD. This CDR3 reads CATTGSSGNTIYF. The DNA of the CDR3 is TGTGCCACTACAGGGAGCTCTGGAAACACCATATATTTT.

The rearrangement joins TRBV3-1 (or the pseudogene TRBV3-2) to TRBJ1-2, with TRBD1 as a possible D gene (5 bases). The germline V gene has CDR1 LGHDT and CDR2 YNNKEL (reference sequence). This CDR3 region has 13 residues. Trimming left V 3 bases short and J 2 bases short, with 7 bases between. The CDR3: CASSHRQNYGYTF. CDR3 DNA: TGTGCCAGCAGCCACCGACAGAACTATGGCTACACCTTC.

The rearrangement links TRBV5-1 to TRBJ1-2; D not resolved. The CDR3 covers 13 residues. Germline V gene lookup returns CDR1 SGHRS and CDR2 YFSETQ. Trimming took 1 base from V and 2 from J, leaving 6 bases between them. The CDR3, as DNA: TGCGCCAGCAGCTTGAGCGGAAACTATGGCTACACCTTC. Its protein is CASSLSGNYGYTF.

A single count supports this clone. The chain recombines TRBV6-5 with TRBJ1-2; D perhaps matches TRBD1 (5 bases). The CDR3 extends over 15 amino acids. From germline, CDR1 is MNHEY and CDR2 SVGAGI. Trimming took 0 bases from V and 3 from J, leaving 11 bases between them. The CDR3 nucleotides are TGTGCCAGCAGTTACTCCCGGGGGGTATACTATGGCTACACCTTC. It translates to CASSYSRGVYYGYTF.

V and J are TRBV9 and TRBJ2-3; 12 nucleotides align to TRBD2. The CDR3 loop spans 16 amino acids. J was trimmed by 4 bases and V by 2 bases; bases with no gene match: 5. In germline, CDR1 is SGDLS, CDR2 YYNGEE. The chain's CDR3 is CASSVALAGGADTQYF. The CDR3, as DNA: TGTGCCAGCAGCGTGGCACTAGCGGGAGGAGCAGATACGCAGTATTTT. Looking up the rest from reference TRBV9 and TRBJ2-3 gives the full variable domain: DSGVTQTPKHLITATGQRVTLRCSPRSGDLSVYWYQQSLDQGLQFLIQYYNGEERAKGNILERFSAQQFPDLHSELNLSSLELGDSALYFCASSVALAGGADTQYFGPGTRLTVL.

The gene calls are TRBV5-6 and TRBJ1-4, with 7 bases matching TRBD1. The germline gives CDR1 SGHDT, CDR2 YYEEEE. J was trimmed by 3 bases and V by 2 bases; bases with no gene match: 1. CDR3 length equals 14 residues. In nucleotides, the CDR3 is TGTGCCAGCAGCTTCGGGACAGCTAATGAAAAACTGTTTTTT. Protein: CASSFGTANEKLFF.

The chain joins TRBV6-6 to TRBJ2-1, with D perhaps being TRBD1 or TRBD2 (6 bases each). Trimming took 5 bases from V and 7 from J, leaving 27 bases between them. From germline, CDR1 is MNHNY and CDR2 SVGAGI (reference sequence). The CDR3 contains 18 residues. The CDR3 here is CASSRVRSAGQPPNEQFF. CDR3 DNA: TGTGCCAGCAGTCGAGTCAGATCGGCGGGACAACCCCCAAATGAGCAGTTCTTC.